This T cell receptor beta chain stems from a study of CXCR3-negative and CXCR3-positive naive CD8 T cells. CDR1 is MNHEY, CDR2 SVGEGT, per germline. The CDR3 is 15 amino acids. UMI-tagged TRB cDNA libraries were built via 5' RACE. TCRdb reanalyzed the 5' RACE reads, giving one entry per CDR3 protein sequence and no DNA. The specimen's table records over 35,000 distinct CDR3 sequences. The sequence was collected from a human donor in good health. Some clones in this sample may be carry-over from other donors' samples. V and J are TRBV6-2 or TRBV6-3 and TRBJ2-1; TCRdb's D gene call, TRBD2, goes unchecked for lack of DNA. The sample was naive CXCR3- CD8+ T cells from blood. The subset is: CD45RO-CCR7+CD27+CD95- naive CD8+ T cells lacking CXCR3 (TNR3-). CDR3 sequence: CASENPGTRGDEQFF.